This T cell receptor (beta chain) was retrieved from a study of blood T cells in healthy people across ages (dated by TCRdb to 2013 to 2016). As for the study more broadly: Template switching captured roughly one uniquely barcoded TCR beta cDNA molecule per two T cells in model experiments. Using deep sequencing normalized with unique cDNA molecular identifiers, the study measured how TCR beta repertoire diversity changes with age. Four age groups were formed from the donors: young (average approximately 15 years), middle-aged (around 41), aged (about 62) and long-lived (about 80). For two donors (one aged 18 to 29 and one aged 80 or older), the study analyzed two additional independent replicas of 1 million unique cDNA reads from the same blood draw.

The donors were about 40 Caucasian individuals from Russia, aged 6 to 90 years, who were systemically healthy. Ten milliliters of peripheral blood were collected from each donor into EDTA-treated Vacutainer tubes. Ficoll-Paque density-gradient centrifugation was used to isolate PBMCs, with at least 6.5 million per sample. Total RNA, at least 5 micrograms per sample, was extracted from PBMCs with Trizol reagent. For every donor, an aliquot of PBMCs went through flow cytometry to measure the percentages of naive CD45RAhigh/CD27high T cells. General findings and caveats noted by the study authors: Bulk unsorted PBMC profiling prevented conclusive comparison of naive and antigen-experienced compartments. Observed TCR beta diversity correlated strongly with the percentage of naive T cells measured by flow cytometry. Total diversity estimates from one million sequenced T cells were considered lower bounds and underestimates. Compared with the aged group, more naive CD4+ T cells, fewer expanded clones and increased TCR diversity were shown by the long-lived group, suggesting age selection. Observed TCR beta diversity per million T cells fell roughly linearly with age, and a significant reduction was already apparent by age approximately 40. Because the CMV infection status of the donors was unknown, age-related changes in expanded clonotypes may potentially have been confounded.

As regards this clonotype: This clone's antigen is unknown. No base qualities exist here, and no much larger clone lies one base off it.

To prepare the library, 5' RACE was applied. Sequencing was carried out with an Illumina HiSeq 2500. A second PCR of about 7 to 12 cycles was performed with a sample-barcoded 5' primer and a J-beta primer mix. Each TCR beta cDNA molecule received a unique molecular identifier from a template-switch 5' adaptor carrying 12 random nucleotides. Each sample yielded at least 3 million CDR3-containing paired-end reads. First-strand cDNA synthesis was performed from all RNA using the Mint cDNA synthesis kit, with priming by a TRBC-specific oligonucleotide. After uracil-DNA glycosylase treatment, a first 18-cycle PCR used universal primers M1SS and BC2_uni_R on all cDNA. The authors' pipeline ran thus. Normalization of each sample was performed by random selection of 1 million high-quality reads, each carrying a distinct molecular identifier. Instead of being binned into consensus sequences, reads with shared molecular identifiers were discarded. MiTCR, set to a Q25 quality threshold and the strictest error-elimination algorithm, was used for CDR3 identification, clonotype clustering and error correction. A nonparametric unseen species model with Euler transformation was used to estimate a lower bound on total TCR beta diversity. TCRdb reran the public reads through fastp at Q25 and MiXCR, keeping productive beta chains. Every CDR3 protein is listed once, alongside the most common genes and DNA of its rows. The V and J calls were not made by the authors but by TCRdb's processing. The sample table shows 800,000 to 1,300,000 distinct CDR3 sequences, and around 25% are seen once. Of the sample, 0.75% is held by the ten largest clones.

These records were also assigned to another study, of T cells of mothers and their children. The second source states: Donors were nine systemically healthy Caucasian individuals: three mothers and their six children. cDNA synthesis used all of the extracted RNA, with around 1.4 ug of RNA in each 15 ul reaction. In the second PCR, the M1S primer introduced both the sample barcodes and 2-4 random nucleotides. Over 9.5 million TCR beta CDR3 reads were obtained for each mother, and approximately 3.2 million reads were obtained for each child. In both related and unrelated pairs, thymic selection shapes the output of TCR recombination in a similar way, with inherited differences having only a minor effect. Normalized repertoire overlap was always slightly but never significantly higher in related than unrelated mother-child pairs. With a sensitivity of approximately 100 clones per million clonotypes, no persistent microchimeric T cell clones were detected. To look for features that set related mother-child pairs apart from unrelated individuals, the researchers ran deep NGS to compare the TCR beta repertoires of mothers and children. On average, the children were about 10 +/- 4 years old, while the mothers were about 37 +/- 4 years old. After adapters were ligated using NEBNext reagents, the libraries underwent 100+100 nt paired-end sequencing on an Illumina HiSeq 2000. Mother and child libraries were prepared a month apart and sequenced in separate runs to prevent cross-contamination. Between roughly 450,000 and 2,000,000 distinct TCR beta clonotypes were identified per donor. Naive TCR beta clonotypes were estimated from low-frequency clonotypes matched to each donor's FACS-determined naive share, without sorting.

The sequence came from a girl aged 2 to 10 in good health. Sample: blood.

The CDR3 reads CASSYEPSGPQYF. The bases are TGTGCCAGCAGTTACGAGCCTAGCGGACCACAGTACTTC. In this chain, TRBV6-6 is recombined with TRBJ2-5; TRBD2 aligns with 7 central bases. Trimming takes 2 bases off V and 11 bases off J; junction bases not matched to a gene: 8. Measured from the cysteine to the phenylalanine, the CDR3 is 13 residues long. The kept DNA is CDR3 alone, 39 bases in frame from the first base. The germline V gene (reference sequence) provides CDR1 MNHNY and CDR2 SVGAGI.